One sample yielded the 27 T cell receptor beta chains listed below, sequenced in a study of T-cell memory formation after mild COVID-19 (dated by TCRdb to the early 2020s). The library was generated by 5' RACE. Sequencing relied on an Illumina NovaSeq 6000. TCRdb ran its own pipeline on the public reads, namely fastp trimming at Q25 and MiXCR clone calling, and kept in-frame beta chains. Rows are combined by CDR3 protein, so each entry shows the most common genes and DNA. A total of about 610,000 distinct CDR3 sequences appear in this sample, around 16% of them only once. The ten largest clones add up to roughly 7.8% of the sample. The sequencing sample was made of PBMCs or a T cell subset sorted from them (not recorded which). Receptor source: an adult woman who had mild COVID-19 (a few samples of this study predate the infection). The sample titles of this study are shuffled in the database, so cell type and time point are left out; the donor was told from shared clones.

This clonotype showed up just a few times. The chain recombines TRBV7-3 with TRBJ2-2; 7 positions agree with TRBD2. The ends lost 5 bases at V and 6 bases at J; junction bases unmatched: 9. The CDR3 runs 15 residues. Germline CDR1 SGHTA, CDR2 FQGTGA. The CDR3 bases are TGTGCCAGCAGCCTAGAGGGACTACCCGCCGGGGAGCTGTTTTTT. Amino acid sequence: CASSLEGLPAGELFF. The whole variable domain, remainder taken from reference TRBV7-3 and TRBJ2-2, is GAGVSQTPSNKVTEKGKYVELRCDPISGHTALYWYRQSLGQGPEFLIYFQGTGAADDSGLPNDRFFAVRPEGSVSTLKIQRTERGDSAVYLCASSLEGLPAGELFFGEGSRLTVL.

This clonotype was counted a few times. For the CDR3, the DNA is TGTGCCAGCAGTCCCCCGGTAGGAGGGGGCGGGAGCACAGATACGCAGTATTTT. Translated: CASSPPVGGGGSTDTQYF. The V gene is TRBV6-5, the J gene TRBJ2-3, with D perhaps matching TRBD1 (7 bases). This CDR3 is built from 18 residues. Trimming left V 5 bases short and J 0 bases short, with 21 bases between. Germline V gene lookup returns CDR1 MNHEY and CDR2 SVGAGI.

Many counts were recorded for this clonotype. The chain joins TRBV5-5 to TRBJ2-2; TRBD2 might be the D (5 bases). V dropped 0 bases and J dropped 7 bases, with 19 bases sitting between them. The CDR3 covers 17 residues. From germline, CDR1 is SGHKS and CDR2 YYEKEE (reference sequence). CDR3 loop: CASSLVSGRLFGGELFF. The CDR3, as DNA: TGTGCCAGCAGCTTGGTCAGCGGACGCCTTTTTGGCGGGGAGCTGTTTTTT.

This chain joins TRBV24-1 and TRBJ1-5; TRBD1 aligns across 11 bases. Germline V gene lookup returns CDR1 KGHDR and CDR2 SFDVKD. The CDR3 covers 19 residues. V gave up 4 bases and J gave up 2 bases; unmatched junction bases: 12. Here the CDR3 reads CATSDAPGTGGQGNQPQHF. The DNA for the CDR3 is TGTGCCACCAGTGACGCCCCCGGGACAGGGGGTCAGGGCAATCAGCCCCAGCATTTT.

The gene calls are TRBV20-1 and TRBJ1-3; D remains ambiguous. The CDR3 runs to 13 residues. The germline CDR1 and CDR2 sequences are DFQATT and SNEGSKA (reference sequence). The CDR3: CSTVPSSGNTIYF. DNA of the CDR3: TGCAGCACAGTTCCGAGCTCTGGAAACACCATATATTTT.

V gene TRBV5-4 combines with J gene TRBJ2-5; 8 bases line up with TRBD1. This CDR3 region has 14 residues. From germline, CDR1 is SGHNT and CDR2 YYREEE (reference sequence). The trim removed 4 bases at V and 4 bases at J, leaving 6 bases unmatched. CDR3 sequence reads: CASSNKQGGETQYF. The CDR3 bases are TGTGCCAGCAGCAACAAACAGGGGGGAGAGACCCAGTACTTC.

This clonotype was counted only a few times. V gene TRBV24-1 combines with J gene TRBJ2-1; possible D gene TRBD1, 6 bases. The germline V gene encodes CDR1 KGHDR and CDR2 SFDVKD. The CDR3 runs 15 residues. The V gene lost 3 bases and the J gene lost 6 bases, with 14 bases spanning the gap. CDR3 region: CATSDPRTVTNEQFF. CDR3 nucleotides: TGTGCCACCAGTGATCCGAGGACAGTCACCAATGAGCAGTTCTTC.

The V and J genes are TRBV20-1 and TRBJ1-1, with no clear D. Trimming cost V 4 bases and J 0 bases, with 9 bases left between them. The CDR3 is made up of 13 amino acids. Germline CDR1 is DFQATT and CDR2 is SNEGSKA (reference sequence). CDR3 region: CSAKGGMNTEAFF. CDR3 sequence (DNA): TGCAGTGCTAAAGGCGGTATGAACACTGAAGCTTTCTTT.

The V call is TRBV12-3 or TRBV12-4, the J call TRBJ2-4; D is perhaps TRBD1 (6 bases). V was pared by 6 bases and J by 1 base, with 16 bases between. CDR3 length equals 16 residues. CDR3: CASSAQGSVAKNIQYF. CDR3 coding DNA: TGTGCCAGCAGCGCACAGGGTTCGGTTGCCAAAAACATTCAGTACTTC.

The rearrangement uses TRBV24-1 and TRBJ2-1; D ambiguous. This CDR3 has 15 residues. Germline-derived CDR1 and CDR2 are KGHDR and SFDVKD. V was trimmed by 3 bases and J by 0 bases, leaving 8 bases between them. The CDR3 protein is CATSDVRYSYNEQFF. The DNA of the CDR3 is TGTGCCACCAGTGATGTGCGGTACTCCTACAATGAGCAGTTCTTC.

The gene calls are TRBV7-9 and TRBJ1-5; no definite D call. Between the trimmed V and J ends, which lost 4 bases and 0 bases, there was a span of 7 bases. CDR1 is SEHNR, CDR2 FQNEAQ, per germline (reference sequence). This CDR3 is 14 amino acids long. The CDR3 DNA is TGTGCCAGCAGCTCATCAGATAGCAATCAGCCCCAGCATTTT. As protein: CASSSSDSNQPQHF.

The chain combines TRBV5-1 with TRBJ2-1; a weak D match, TRBD2 (5 bases). The V gene's germline CDR1 is SGHRS and CDR2 YFSETQ. This CDR3 is built from 16 residues. The ends were cut back, 0 bases at V and 4 bases at J, with 14 bases in the middle. The CDR3 bases are TGCGCCAGCAGCTTGGCCGAGGGAGCGGCATACAATGAGCAGTTCTTC. Its translation: CASSLAEGAAYNEQFF.

The gene calls are TRBV20-1 and TRBJ2-7, with D uncertain. Germline V CDR1 and CDR2: DFQATT, SNEGSKA (reference sequence). The V end lost 6 bases, the J end lost 1 base, and 19 bases lay between the germline ends. This CDR3 region has 15 residues. The DNA for the CDR3 is TGCAGTGCCCACGCCGGGTCTTCCGGATCCTACGAGCAGTACTTC. This codes for CSAHAGSSGSYEQYF.

This clonotype was counted between two and nine times. The chain is built from TRBV5-1 and TRBJ1-1, with 7 nucleotides matching TRBD1. J lost 8 bases, V lost 3 bases, and 13 bases had no gene match. Germline assignment: CDR1 SGHRS and CDR2 YFSETQ. The CDR3 contains 15 residues. CDR3 amino acids: CASSWGDSRPIEAFF. The DNA of the CDR3 is TGCGCCAGCAGCTGGGGGGACAGTCGGCCAATCGAAGCTTTCTTT.

J is TRBJ2-7 and V is TRBV10-3, with TRBD1 matching over 10 bases. J lost 1 base, V lost 9 bases, and 6 bases had no gene match. The germline V gene has CDR1 ENHRY and CDR2 SYGVKD. This CDR3 comprises 14 residues. CDR3 region: CAMAGQGLSYEQYF. The CDR3 coding sequence is TGTGCCATGGCGGGACAGGGGCTATCCTACGAGCAGTACTTC.

The table lists this clonotype with a few counts. The chain carries TRBV12-3 or TRBV12-4 and TRBJ2-3; tentatively, D is TRBD1 or TRBD2 (5 bases each). CDR3 size: 15 residues. Trimming cost V 4 bases and J 4 bases, with 15 bases left between them. The CDR3 nucleotides read TGTGCCAGCAGTTATTCCGGGGCCACACCAGATACGCAGTATTTT. It specifies CASSYSGATPDTQYF.

The gene calls are TRBV4-3 and TRBJ2-7, with D perhaps matching TRBD2 (5 bases). Trimming cost V 1 base and J 2 bases, with 12 bases left between them. The CDR3 totals 15 residues. The germline V gene has CDR1 LGHNA and CDR2 YSLEER. CDR3 amino acids: CASSQGLLETYEQYF. The CDR3 bases are TGCGCCAGCAGCCAAGGGTTACTAGAAACCTACGAGCAGTACTTC.

The rearrangement links TRBV24-1 to TRBJ2-7; D unclear. CDR1 and CDR2 (germline): KGHDR, SFDVKD. CDR3 length: 13 amino acids. V was cut by 12 bases and J by 1 base, with 15 bases left in between. The CDR3 protein is CAPRSYKSYEQYF. The CDR3 DNA sequence: TGTGCCCCCCGGTCCTACAAATCCTACGAGCAGTACTTC.

This clonotype was counted between two and nine times. The chain employs TRBV20-1 and TRBJ1-1, with D unresolved. The germline V and J ends were trimmed by 6 bases and 6 bases, with 11 bases remaining between them. Germline V gene data show CDR1 as DFQATT and CDR2 as SNEGSKA (reference sequence). This CDR3 region has 11 residues. The CDR3 nucleotides are TGCAGTGCACACAGCCTGGCTGAAGCTTTCTTT. Translated: CSAHSLAEAFF.

This clonotype was seen a few times. The chain uses TRBV7-9 and TRBJ1-2; D might be TRBD1 (6 bases). The length of the CDR3 is 13 residues. The germline V and J ends were trimmed by 3 bases and 7 bases, with 12 bases remaining between them. Germline V gives CDR1 SEHNR, CDR2 FQNEAQ (reference sequence). The CDR3 protein is CASSFGGAGGYTF. CDR3 nucleotide sequence: TGTGCCAGCAGCTTCGGGGGGGCCGGTGGCTACACCTTC.

The V and J genes are TRBV7-2 and TRBJ2-4, with 7 bases fitting TRBD2. Germline-derived CDR1 and CDR2 are SGHTA and FQGNSA. The V segment lost 0 bases and the J segment 11 bases; nucleotides outside the gene matches: 13. The length of the CDR3 is 16 residues. The CDR3 is CASSLAGSGVKGVQYF. The CDR3 DNA sequence: TGTGCCAGCAGCTTAGCAGGCAGCGGGGTTAAAGGCGTTCAGTACTTC.

This clonotype turned up a few times. This chain uses TRBV19 with TRBJ2-3; 8 nucleotides match TRBD2. This CDR3 has 15 amino acids. V lost 3 bases to trimming and J lost 5 bases; unmatched junction nucleotides: 7. The germline CDR1 and CDR2 sequences are LNHDA and SQIVND (reference sequence). CDR3 region: CASSMDGGALDTQYF. CDR3 DNA sequence: TGTGCCAGTAGTATGGACGGGGGGGCCCTAGATACGCAGTATTTT.

The CDR3 coding sequence is TGCAGTGCTAGAGATCGTGAGACAGGGGTGCCCTACGAGCAGTACTTC. Encoded protein: CSARDRETGVPYEQYF. The chain recombines TRBV20-1 with TRBJ2-7, with 8 bases identical to TRBD1. Germline V gene data show CDR1 as DFQATT and CDR2 as SNEGSKA (reference sequence). The length of the CDR3 is 16 residues. V trimming: 0 bases; J trimming: 2 bases; junction bases outside the gene matches: 9.

The rearrangement uses TRBV5-1 and TRBJ1-5; 9 bases line up with TRBD1. Germline V lookup: CDR1 SGHRS, CDR2 YFSETQ. This CDR3 contains 15 residues. Trimming took 4 bases from V and 5 from J; bases not matched to a gene: 7. CDR3 in amino acids: CASSPNGQGHQPQHF. Here the CDR3 DNA reads TGCGCCAGCAGCCCCAATGGACAGGGGCATCAGCCCCAGCATTTT.

The chain links TRBV4-3 to TRBJ2-2, with 7 nucleotides matching TRBD2. From germline, CDR1 is LGHNA and CDR2 YSLEER. With 4 bases clipped from V and 4 bases from J, the junction kept 15 bases outside the gene matches. CDR3 length: 18 residues. The CDR3 is CASSLKIGLAESTGELFF. CDR3 nucleotides: TGCGCCAGCAGCCTCAAGATTGGCCTAGCGGAATCCACCGGGGAGCTGTTTTTT.

This clonotype came up a few times. The junction departs from the called germline gene at one end, perhaps through a read error. V gene TRBV7-7 combines with J gene TRBJ2-5; D not resolved. Germline V lookup: CDR1 SSHAT, CDR2 FNYEAQ (reference sequence). CDR3 length equals 16 residues. The DNA for the CDR3 is TGTGCTAGCAGCCGTAGCCCCCCGACAACTCAAGAGACCCAGTACTTC. Its translation: CASSRSPPTTQETQYF.

The V and J genes are TRBV6-2 or TRBV6-3 and TRBJ1-5, with 7 bases identical to TRBD1. This CDR3 comprises 13 residues. Trimming cost V 7 bases and J 4 bases; bases outside gene matches: 4. Germline V CDR1 and CDR2: MNHEY, SVGEGT. CDR3 loop: CASNRQGNQPQHF. For the CDR3, the DNA is TGTGCCAGCAATAGACAGGGAAATCAGCCCCAGCATTTT.